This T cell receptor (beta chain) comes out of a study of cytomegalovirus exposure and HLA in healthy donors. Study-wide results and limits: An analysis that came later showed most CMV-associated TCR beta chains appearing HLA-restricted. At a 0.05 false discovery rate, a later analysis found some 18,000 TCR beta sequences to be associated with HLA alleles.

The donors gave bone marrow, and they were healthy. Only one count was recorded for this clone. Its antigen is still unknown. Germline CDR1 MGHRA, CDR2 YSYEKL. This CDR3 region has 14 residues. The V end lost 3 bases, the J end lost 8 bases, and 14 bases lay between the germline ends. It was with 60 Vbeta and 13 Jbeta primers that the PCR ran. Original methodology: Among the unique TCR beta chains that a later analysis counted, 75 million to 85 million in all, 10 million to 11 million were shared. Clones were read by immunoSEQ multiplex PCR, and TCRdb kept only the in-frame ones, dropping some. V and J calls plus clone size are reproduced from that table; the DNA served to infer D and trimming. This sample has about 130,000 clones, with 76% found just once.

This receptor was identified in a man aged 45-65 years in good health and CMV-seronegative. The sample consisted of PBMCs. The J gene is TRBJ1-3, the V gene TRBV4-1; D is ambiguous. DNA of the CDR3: TGCGCCAGCAGCCAGTTCGGCGCTCGGGACACCATATATTTT. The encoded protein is CASSQFGARDTIYF.